These T cell receptor beta chains were read from a single sample in a study of beta chain features in type 1 diabetes. The assay was immunoSEQ multiplex PCR, and TCRdb's table has in-frame clones only and misses some. Of 150,000 to 180,000 clones listed, 10% were seen once; the top ten hold under 0.55%. Sequenced material: central memory CD4+ T cells from blood. These TCRs come from a man between 25 and 39 years old with type 1 diabetes. Both conserved end residues are part of each CDR3. A D gene is named only where the DNA matches it firmly. Clone size appears in some rows only: once, few, many, or a class for an expanded clone.

-	16	TRBD1	TRBV4-3	TRBJ1-4	TGCGCCAGCAGCCGTGGACAGGGCGTGGTAGGTGAAAAACTGTTTTTT	CASSRGQGVVGEKLFF
-	16	-	TRBV5-1	TRBJ2-2	TGCGCCAGCAGCCGCGGGGCCCGCGGGGACACCGGGGAGCTGTTTTTT	CASSRGARGDTGELFF
-	13	-	TRBV2	TRBJ2-2	TGTGCCAGCAGTGTAGACAGCACCGGGGAGCTGTTTTTT	CASSVDSTGELFF
-	12	TRBD1	TRBV7-9	TRBJ1-1	TGTGCCAGCAGCTTATCGGACAGGGGAGCTTTCTTT	CASSLSDRGAFF
-	12	-	TRBV29-1	TRBJ1-1	TGCAGCGTTGTCCAGGGATACGCTGAAGCTTTCTTT	CSVVQGYAEAFF
-	15	TRBD2	TRBV29-1	TRBJ2-1	TGCAGCGTTGTGGGGACTAGCGGGACCTACAATGAGCAGTTCTTC	CSVVGTSGTYNEQFF
few	16	TRBD2	TRBV5-6	TRBJ2-1	TGTGCCAGCAGCTCCTCGACTAGCGGGCACTACAATGAGCAGTTCTTC	CASSSSTSGHYNEQFF
few	13	-	TRBV11-3	TRBJ1-1	TGTGCCAGCAGCTTAGACTCGAACACTGAAGCTTTCTTT	CASSLDSNTEAFF
few	13	TRBD2	TRBV10-3	TRBJ2-5	TGTGCCATCAGTGATGAGCGGGAGAAGACCCAGTACTTC	CAISDEREKTQYF
few	16	TRBD1	TRBV5-1	TRBJ1-4	TGCGCCAGCAGCGGACAGGGGGCGGTGGCTAATGAAAAACTGTTTTTT	CASSGQGAVANEKLFF
-	13	-	TRBV2	TRBJ2-5	TGTGCCAGCACGGGACTCCGTCTTGAGACCCAGTACTTC	CASTGLRLETQYF
many	12	-	TRBV6-6	TRBJ2-5	TGTGCCAGCAGCTCGCGGCCGGAGACCCAGTACTTC	CASSSRPETQYF
-	16	TRBD2	TRBV27	TRBJ2-4	TGTGCCAGCAGACCTAGCGGGAGAGGAGCCAAAAACATTCAGTACTTC	CASRPSGRGAKNIQYF
few	12	-	TRBV7-9	TRBJ1-5	TGTGCCAGCGGACGGGAGGATCAGCCCCAGCATTTT	CASGREDQPQHF
-	16	TRBD1	TRBV28	TRBJ1-1	TGTGCCAGCAGTTTTATCGACAGGGGCCAGAACACTGAAGCTTTCTTT	CASSFIDRGQNTEAFF
few	15	TRBD1	TRBV30	TRBJ1-2	TGTGCCTGGAGTGCCGGGACAGGGGGCCGAAGCGGCTACACCTTC	CAWSAGTGGRSGYTF
-	15	TRBD2	TRBV7-9	TRBJ2-2	TGTGCCAGCAGCTTAGTAGCGGGAGTCACCGGGGAGCTGTTTTTT	CASSLVAGVTGELFF
few	15	TRBD2	TRBV19	TRBJ2-2	TGTGCCACAAGGGGACTAGCGGGAGGCACCGGGGAGCTGTTTTTT	CATRGLAGGTGELFF
-	13	-	TRBV28	TRBJ1-1	TGTGCCAGCAGTTTATGGTCAGTCGATGAAGCTTTCTTT	CASSLWSVDEAFF
few	15	-	TRBV29-1	TRBJ2-5	TGCAGCGTTGAAGATACAGGGAGGGGTCAAGAGACCCAGTACTTC	CSVEDTGRGQETQYF
-	14	-	TRBV7-9	TRBJ2-6	TGTGCCAGCAGCTTGTTCCCTAGGGCCAACGTCCTGACTTTC	CASSLFPRANVLTF
-	15	TRBD1	TRBV28	TRBJ2-6	TGTGCCAGCAGCCCTACAGGGGCTGGGGCCAACGTCCTGACTTTC	CASSPTGAGANVLTF
-	15	-	TRBV28	TRBJ2-7	TGTGCCAGCAGTTTAACCGGACACCAGGATTACGAGCAGTACTTC	CASSLTGHQDYEQYF
-	12	TRBD1	TRBV27	TRBJ1-5	TGTGCCAGCAAGACAGGGGGGCGGCCCCAGCATTTT	CASKTGGRPQHF
few	16	TRBD2	TRBV19	TRBJ2-1	TGTGCCAGTAGTACCCTAGCGGGAGGGTCCTACAATGAGCAGTTCTTC	CASSTLAGGSYNEQFF
-	14	-	TRBV2	TRBJ1-4	TGTGCCAGCAGTGTCAGCAGGGAAAATGAAAAACTGTTTTTT	CASSVSRENEKLFF
-	13	-	TRBV11-2	TRBJ2-5	TGTGCCAGCAGCTTAGGTCGGCAAGAGACCCAGTACTTC	CASSLGRQETQYF
-	14	-	TRBV13	TRBJ1-5	TGTGCCAGCAGCCGTCAGGGTTTGGGTCAGCCCCAGCATTTT	CASSRQGLGQPQHF
-	16	TRBD2	TRBV6-6	TRBJ2-3	TGTGCCAGCAGTCACGGACTAGCGGGTACAGTGAATACGCAGTATTTT	CASSHGLAGTVNTQYF
-	15	TRBD2	TRBV29-1	TRBJ2-5	TGCAGCGTTGCTCGCGGGAGGCCGAACCAAGAGACCCAGTACTTC	CSVARGRPNQETQYF
-	11	-	TRBV28	TRBJ2-5	TGTGCCAGCAGTTTAGCAGGCATCCAGTACTTC	CASSLAGIQYF
few	15	TRBD2	TRBV2	TRBJ2-3	TGTGCCAGCACGCTAGCGGGGGGACCCACAGATACGCAGTATTTT	CASTLAGGPTDTQYF
few	12	-	TRBV7-8	TRBJ1-5	TGTGCCAGCAGCCTAATAGATCAGCCCCAGCATTTT	CASSLIDQPQHF
-	13	TRBD1	TRBV28	TRBJ2-5	TGTGCCAGCAGAACCGGGACAGGGTGGACCCAGTACTTC	CASRTGTGWTQYF
-	15	-	TRBV18	TRBJ2-3	TGTGCCAGCTCACCACCCACGCGACAGTCAGATACGCAGTATTTT	CASSPPTRQSDTQYF
few	13	-	TRBV6-5	TRBJ2-1	TGTGCCAGCAGAACCAGCTCCTACAATGAGCAGTTCTTC	CASRTSSYNEQFF
-	14	-	TRBV7-9	TRBJ1-1	TGTGCCAGCAGCTTGGATGGGGGGTACACTGAAGCTTTCTTT	CASSLDGGYTEAFF
-	15	TRBD1	TRBV11-2	TRBJ1-5	TGTGCCAGCAGCTCCGGAGGGACAGGGAATCAGCCCCAGCATTTT	CASSSGGTGNQPQHF
few	12	TRBD2	TRBV7-3	TRBJ2-3	TGTGCCAGCAGCCGGGGGGCAGATACGCAGTATTTT	CASSRGADTQYF
-	15	TRBD1	TRBV7-2	TRBJ1-5	TGTGCCAGCAGCTTCGACAGGGGTCATAGTCAGCCCCAGCATTTT	CASSFDRGHSQPQHF
-	16	-	TRBV19	TRBJ2-5	TGTGCCAGTAGTACCAAGAGGCAGACGCTACAAGAGACCCAGTACTTC	CASSTKRQTLQETQYF
-	13	-	TRBV30	TRBJ1-5	TGTGCCTGGGATACAGGGCCTTCCCAGCCCCAGCATTTT	CAWDTGPSQPQHF